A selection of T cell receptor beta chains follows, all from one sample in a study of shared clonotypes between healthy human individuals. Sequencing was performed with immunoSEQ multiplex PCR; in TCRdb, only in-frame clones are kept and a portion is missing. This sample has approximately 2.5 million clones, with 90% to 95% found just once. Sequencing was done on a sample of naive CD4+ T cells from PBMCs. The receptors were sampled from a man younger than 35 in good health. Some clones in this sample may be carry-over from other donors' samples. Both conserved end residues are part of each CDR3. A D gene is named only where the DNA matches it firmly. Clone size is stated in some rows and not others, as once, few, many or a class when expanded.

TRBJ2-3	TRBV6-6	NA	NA	TGTGCCAGCACCCCCGGCACAGATACGCAGTATTTT	CASTPGTDTQYF
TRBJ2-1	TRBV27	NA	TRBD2	TGTGCCAGCACGGGACTAGCGGTAGCCTACAATGAGCAGTTCTTC	CASTGLAVAYNEQFF
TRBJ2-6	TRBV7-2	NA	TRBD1	TGTGCCAGCAGCTTTTACGTGGGGACAGGGCTCCCCGGGGCCAACGTCCTGACTTTC	CASSFYVGTGLPGANVLTF
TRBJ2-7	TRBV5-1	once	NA	TGCGCCAGCAGCTTGATGGTAGGCAACTCCTACGAGCAGTACTTC	CASSLMVGNSYEQYF
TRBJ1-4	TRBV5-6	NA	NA	TGTGCCAGCAGCCTGACCGGGCAGGGTTATAATGAAAAACTGTTTTTT	CASSLTGQGYNEKLFF
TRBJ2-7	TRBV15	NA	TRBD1	TGTGCCACCAGCGTGGACAGGGGCACCTACGAGCAGTACTTC	CATSVDRGTYEQYF
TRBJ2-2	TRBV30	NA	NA	TGTGCCTGGAGCCACTCGAGGTGGGGGAGTAAAAACACCGGGGAGCTGTTTTTT	CAWSHSRWGSKNTGELFF
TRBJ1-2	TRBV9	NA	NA	TGTGCCAGCAGCATCGGGGGTTGGAAATCCTATGGCTACACCTTC	CASSIGGWKSYGYTF
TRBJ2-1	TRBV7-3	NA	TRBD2	TGTGCCAGCAGCCCTAGCGGGAGGACTAATGAGCAGTTCTTC	CASSPSGRTNEQFF
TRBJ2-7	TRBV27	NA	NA	TGTGCCAGCAGTTTTTTGGACAGCTACGAGCAGTACTTC	CASSFLDSYEQYF
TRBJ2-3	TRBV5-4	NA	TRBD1	TGTGCCAGCAGCTTGTACAGGGGGGACACAGATACGCAGTATTTT	CASSLYRGDTDTQYF
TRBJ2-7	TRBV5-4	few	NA	TGTGCCAGCAGTCGGGACATTTACGAGCAGTACTTC	CASSRDIYEQYF